This T cell receptor beta chain was recorded in a study of blood T cell repertoires in COVID-19. Study background: Samples taken during acute and convalescent COVID-19 were collected in the United States, Italy and Spain. PBMCs, B-cell-depleted T cells, or T cells provided the cDNA or gDNA that made up the material.

As originally analysed: Amplification with reference gene primers provided the estimates of nucleated cell counts. TCRdb's table, derived via immunoSEQ multiplex PCR, lists solely in-frame clones and lacks some. The V and J calls and clone size are taken from that table; D and trimming were inferred from the DNA. The sample carries 100,000 to 120,000 clones, about 75% recorded once. The V gene end was trimmed by 3 bases and the J gene end by 9 bases; junction bases not matched to a gene: 5. CDR3 size: 16 residues. The germline V gene has CDR1 KGHSH and CDR2 LQKENI. J is TRBJ2-1 and V is TRBV18, with 16 positions matching TRBD2. Sequenced sample: peripheral blood. The clonotype was recovered from a woman in her 70s with acute or convalescent COVID-19. The CDR3: CASSPGTSGGAREQFF. The CDR3 DNA follows: TGTGCCAGCTCACCCGGGACTAGCGGGGGGGCACGTGAGCAGTTCTTC.